The clone carrying this T cell receptor (beta chain) came up many times. The antigen is not known. The sample belongs to a study of regulatory T cells in long-lasting Graves disease. In the study overall: Persistent cases took antithyroid drugs over 5 years and stayed TSH receptor antibody positive. Whole-study results and caveats: Persistent-disease Graves' patients showed less TCR diversity than new cases.

CDR3 length: 15 amino acids. The germline V gene has CDR1 SGHDT and CDR2 YYEEEE. The ends were cut back, 4 bases at V and 0 bases at J, with 11 bases in the middle. Time point: persistent/refractory GD, antithyroid drugs over 5 years with positive TRAb. The TCR library was prepared using RNA isolated from PBMCs. The source of the patients was an endocrinology department in Xi'an, China. Sequencing libraries for TCR beta were prepared with iRepertoire HTBI primers and Arm-PCR of CDR3 regions. TCRdb reanalysed the multiplex PCR reads using MiXCR and keeps one entry per CDR3 protein. The sample contains about 290,000 distinct CDR3 sequences, 20% to 25% of which appear only once.

The sequencing here drew on peripheral blood mononuclear cells (PBMCs), taken when the disease was refractory, from a patient treated with antithyroid drugs. The receptor was derived from a female donor with Graves disease. This rearrangement joins TRBV5-6 to TRBJ1-5; perhaps TRBD1 as D (6 bases). DNA of the CDR3: TGTGCCAGCAGCCGGACAGCGTATAGCAATCAGCCCCAGCATTTT. Translated: CASSRTAYSNQPQHF. The entire variable domain, with the rest obtained from reference TRBV5-6 and TRBJ1-5, is as follows: DAGVTQSPTHLIKTRGQQVTLRCSPKSGHDTVSWYQQALGQGPQFIFQYYEEEERQRGNFPDRFSGHQFPNYSSELNVNALLLGDSALYLCASSRTAYSNQPQHFGDGTRLSIL.